Here is one T cell receptor beta chain with its context. The data stem from a study of blood T cell repertoires in COVID-19. Study as a whole: Italy, Spain and the United States were the sources of the convalescent and acute COVID-19 samples.

TCRdb's table, derived via immunoSEQ multiplex PCR, lists solely in-frame clones and lacks some. The sample shows 250,000 to 300,000 clones, approximately 89% of them seen only once. Sequenced: peripheral blood. This clonotype originated in a woman between 35 and 50 years old who had recovered from COVID-19.

The DNA of the CDR3 is TGTGCCAGCACAATCGCGGACTCCTACAATGAGCAGTTCTTC. Translating gives CASTIADSYNEQFF. This chain uses TRBV11-3 with TRBJ2-1; D gene unclear. Trimming stripped 7 bases from V and 0 bases from J, with 10 bases between. Per the germline V gene, CDR1 is SGHNT and CDR2 is YENEEA. The CDR3 sequence is 14 residues long.